What follows are 30 T cell receptor beta chains derived from one specimen sequenced in a study of cytomegalovirus exposure and HLA in healthy donors. Primers: 60 Vbeta forward and 13 Jbeta reverse. Method: immunoSEQ multiplex PCR; TCRdb's copy keeps in-frame clones and lacks some. The sample comprises 200,000 to 250,000 clones, roughly 80% of which are singletons, and about 0.22% rests with the top ten. Sequenced: PBMCs. All receptors come from a girl aged 2 to 10 in good health and CMV-seronegative.

The CDR3 coding sequence is TGCGCCAGCAGCCATTGGACTGGGGGGAAGCCTGAAGCTTTCTTT. Protein sequence: CASSHWTGGKPEAFF. The chain couples TRBV4-1 to TRBJ1-1; a possible D gene is TRBD1 (5 bases). The CDR3 has 15 amino acids. V was clipped by 3 bases and J by 6 bases, with 17 bases between them. The germline CDR1 and CDR2 sequences are MGHRA and YSYEKL.

The chain links TRBV7-9 to TRBJ1-2; the match to TRBD1 covers 8 bases. The CDR3 has 14 residues. The V and J ends lost 6 bases and 8 bases, in that order; junction bases with no gene match: 11. Germline V gene sequence: CDR1 SEHNR, CDR2 FQNEAQ (reference sequence). The DNA for the CDR3 is TGTGCCAGCAGTCCTACAGGGGGGCCTTGGGGCTACACCTTC. Translated, it gives CASSPTGGPWGYTF.

The chain recombines TRBV7-6 with TRBJ2-5, with 8 bases matching TRBD1. The CDR3 consists of 14 residues. Germline CDR1 reads SGHVS; CDR2 reads FNYEAQ. After removal of 5 bases from V and 5 bases from J, the junction contained 7 bases not matched to a gene. CDR3 region: CASSIGQGRETQYF. Here the CDR3 DNA reads TGTGCCAGCAGCATCGGACAGGGAAGGGAGACCCAGTACTTC. The variable domain in full, with the rest retrieved from reference TRBV7-6 and TRBJ2-5, is GAGVSQSPRYKVTKRGQDVALRCDPISGHVSLYWYRQALGQGPEFLTYFNYEAQQDKSGLPNDRFSAERPEGSISTLTIQRTEQRDSAMYRCASSIGQGRETQYFGPGTRLLVL.

The chain recombines TRBV5-4 with TRBJ1-3; D is unresolved. The CDR3 length is 14 residues. V shed 3 bases and J shed 0 bases, with 7 bases lying between them. Germline V gene sequence: CDR1 SGHNT, CDR2 YYREEE (reference sequence). The CDR3 region has the DNA TGTGCCAGCAGCTATCATCACTCTGGAAACACCATATATTTT. Amino acids: CASSYHHSGNTIYF.

The V call is TRBV20-1, the J call TRBJ1-1; D not certain. In germline, CDR1 is DFQATT, CDR2 SNEGSKA (reference sequence). Between the trimmed V and J ends, which lost 2 bases and 11 bases, there was a span of 12 bases. This CDR3 is built from 11 residues. CDR3 sequence: CSARLQLSAFF. CDR3 in DNA: TGCAGTGCTAGACTTCAACTCTCCGCTTTCTTT.

This chain links TRBV9 with TRBJ1-1; possible D gene TRBD1, 5 bases. The CDR3 is made up of 14 amino acids. From germline, CDR1 is SGDLS and CDR2 YYNGEE. V lost 0 bases to trimming and J lost 4 bases, with 10 bases between them. CDR3 bases: TGTGCCAGCAGCGTAGGCGACGGGGGCACTGAAGCTTTCTTT. It codes for CASSVGDGGTEAFF.

This clone is a singleton in its sample. CDR3 DNA sequence: TGCGCCAGCAGTGGTGATAGCGGGAGGGAGCTGTTTTTT. This encodes CASSGDSGRELFF. The V call is TRBV10-1, the J call TRBJ2-2; TRBD2 agrees at 8 bases. The germline gives CDR1 WNHNN, CDR2 SYGVQD (reference sequence). J lost 9 bases, V lost 4 bases, and 4 bases had no gene match. The CDR3 runs to 13 residues.

This chain links TRBV11-2 with TRBJ1-4; D gene ambiguous. Germline values: CDR1 SGHAT, CDR2 FQNNGV. Trimming removed 1 base at V and 15 bases at J, with 6 bases between. The CDR3 runs to 10 residues. The CDR3 DNA follows: TGTGCCAGCAGCTTAGTCGGGGTGTTTTTT. This codes for CASSLVGVFF.

The chain links TRBV4-1 to TRBJ1-3; TRBD1 aligns across 7 bases. V shed 1 base and J 0 bases; nucleotides not matched to a gene: 6. The CDR3 spans 17 residues. Germline V gives CDR1 MGHRA, CDR2 YSYEKL. CDR3 sequence (DNA): TGCGCCAGCAGCCAAGTCATACAGGGGAGCTCTGGAAACACCATATATTTT. Protein sequence: CASSQVIQGSSGNTIYF.

The gene calls are TRBV6-1 and TRBJ2-7, with 11 bases identical to TRBD2. From germline, CDR1 is MNHNS and CDR2 SASEGT. The length of the CDR3 is 15 residues. V shed 4 bases and J 6 bases; nucleotides not matched to a gene: 8. The CDR3 sequence: CASSGIAGGRVEQYF. CDR3 nucleotide sequence: TGTGCCAGCAGTGGAATAGCGGGGGGGCGGGTCGAGCAGTACTTC.

This clone was observed a handful of times. The J gene is TRBJ2-3, the V gene TRBV25-1; 7 bases align to TRBD2. The CDR3 extends over 12 amino acids. V lost 3 bases, J lost 9 bases, and 3 bases stayed unmatched. The germline V gene has CDR1 MGHDK and CDR2 SYGVNS. This chain's CDR3 is CASSEGAGTQYF. Written as DNA, the CDR3 is TGTGCCAGCAGTGAGGGAGCGGGGACGCAGTATTTT.

This clone has only a few counts. This sequence joins TRBV27 and TRBJ2-1; D uncertain. Germline V gives CDR1 MNHEY, CDR2 SMNVEV (reference sequence). V was clipped by 6 bases and J by 4 bases, with 13 bases between them. The CDR3 is 14 amino acids. DNA of the CDR3: TGTGCCAGCAGAGCTCTCCCGGTTTACAATGAGCAGTTCTTC. Translating it yields CASRALPVYNEQFF.

This chain uses TRBV5-1 with TRBJ2-7; 7 bases map to TRBD1. V was clipped by 0 bases and J by 6 bases; unmatched bases: 0. CDR1 is SGHRS, CDR2 YFSETQ, per germline. The CDR3 totals 12 residues. The DNA of the CDR3 is TGCGCCAGCAGCTTGGGACAGGGCGAGCAGTACTTC. This translates into CASSLGQGEQYF.

The chain employs TRBV7-9 and TRBJ1-1, with D possibly matching TRBD1 (5 bases). This CDR3 contains 13 residues. CDR1 and CDR2 (germline): SEHNR, FQNEAQ (reference sequence). Trimming pared 5 bases from V and 1 base from J, leaving 8 bases between. CDR3 loop: CASSVQGNTEAFF. CDR3 bases: TGTGCCAGCAGCGTTCAGGGGAACACTGAAGCTTTCTTT.

The chain carries TRBV29-1 and TRBJ1-2, with 9 bases fitting TRBD1. V lost 7 bases and J lost 0; bases outside the gene matches: 9. This CDR3 has 15 amino acids. The V gene's germline CDR1 is SQVTM and CDR2 ANQGSEA. The CDR3, as DNA: TGCAGCGGCATAACAGGGGGCGAGGCTAACTATGGCTACACCTTC. This translates into CSGITGGEANYGYTF. The full variable domain, in which reference TRBV29-1 and TRBJ1-2 provide the parts outside the CDR3, is SAVISQKPSRDICQRGTSLTIQCQVDSQVTMMFWYRQQPGQSLTLIATANQGSEATYESGFVIDKFPISRPNLTFSTLTVSNMSPEDSSIYLCSGITGGEANYGYTFGSGTRLTVV.

The chain joins TRBV27 to TRBJ2-7; tentative D call: TRBD2 (7 bases). Germline V lookup: CDR1 MNHEY, CDR2 SMNVEV (reference sequence). The CDR3 is made up of 13 amino acids. V lost 8 bases and J 6 bases, leaving 17 bases between the germline ends. Here the CDR3 reads CASGGAWGIEQYF. In DNA form, the CDR3 reads TGTGCCAGCGGGGGGGCTTGGGGTATCGAGCAGTACTTC.

This CDR3 is CAISEMGGFSYEQYF. The DNA of the CDR3 is TGTGCCATCAGTGAGATGGGGGGTTTCTCCTACGAGCAGTACTTC. The chain is built from TRBV10-3 and TRBJ2-7; perhaps TRBD2 as D (6 bases). V was cut by 2 bases and J by 0 bases, with 11 bases left in between. CDR3 size: 15 residues. CDR1 is ENHRY and CDR2 is SYGVKD in the germline V gene.

This rearrangement joins TRBV4-1 to TRBJ1-2; D ambiguous. Germline-derived CDR1 and CDR2 are MGHRA and YSYEKL. There are 15 residues in the CDR3. V lost 0 bases and J 3 bases, leaving 11 bases between the germline ends. In nucleotides, the CDR3 is TGCGCCAGCAGCCAAGATAGGAACGGGTACTATGGCTACACCTTC. Its protein product is CASSQDRNGYYGYTF.

CDR3 DNA: TGCGCCAGCAGTTTTTCCAGGGTTCAAGAGACCCAGTACTTC. Residues: CASSFSRVQETQYF. The chain is built from TRBV5-1 and TRBJ2-5, with D possibly TRBD1 on 5 matching bases. The CDR3 contains 14 residues. V lost 5 bases to trimming and J lost 2 bases, with 13 bases between them. CDR1 is SGHRS, CDR2 YFSETQ, per germline.

This clone showed up just once. The chain employs TRBV7-9 and TRBJ2-1; maybe TRBD2 (5 bases). The V gene lost 5 bases and the J gene lost 3 bases, with 17 bases spanning the gap. Germline CDR1 and CDR2: SEHNR and FQNEAQ (reference sequence). This CDR3 has 16 amino acids. The CDR3 reads CASSEGGRRIYNEQFF. DNA of the CDR3: TGTGCCAGCAGCGAGGGTGGGAGAAGGATCTACAATGAGCAGTTCTTC.

The rearrangement uses TRBV6-1 and TRBJ2-1; TRBD2 is a possible D gene (5 bases). The CDR3 contains 13 residues. V shed 7 bases and J shed 1 base, with 8 bases lying between them. Germline loops: CDR1 MNHNS, CDR2 SASEGT. The CDR3 protein is CASNSGSYNEQFF. In nucleotides, the CDR3 is TGTGCCAGCAACTCGGGGTCCTACAATGAGCAGTTCTTC.

The J gene is TRBJ1-2, the V gene TRBV6-4, with 12 bases matching TRBD1. V dropped 6 bases and J dropped 7; count of bases not matched to a gene: 6. Germline V gene sequence: CDR1 MRHNA, CDR2 SNTAGT. This CDR3 spans 14 amino acids. The CDR3 here is CASRTGQGAGGYTF. CDR3 nucleotides: TGTGCCAGCAGGACGGGACAGGGGGCTGGTGGCTACACCTTC.

This chain connects TRBV7-2 to TRBJ2-7; the D gene is possibly TRBD1 (6 bases). Germline-derived CDR1 and CDR2 are SGHTA and FQGNSA. The CDR3 has 13 amino acids. The ends were cut back, 5 bases at V and 3 bases at J, with 11 bases in the middle. The CDR3: CASSNAQGYEQYF. The CDR3 coding sequence is TGTGCCAGCAGCAACGCACAGGGCTACGAGCAGTACTTC.

This chain connects TRBV5-4 to TRBJ2-7; 13 bases are shared with TRBD2. Germline CDR1 is SGHNT and CDR2 is YYREEE (reference sequence). This CDR3 region has 19 residues. The trim removed 4 bases at V and 1 base at J, leaving 14 bases unmatched. CDR3: CASSRTSGRADWDSYEQYF. The CDR3 bases are TGTGCCAGCAGCCGTACTAGCGGGAGGGCCGATTGGGATTCCTACGAGCAGTACTTC.

The chain carries TRBV7-2 and TRBJ2-7; 8 nucleotides agree with TRBD2. J lost 5 bases, V lost 3 bases, and 6 bases had no gene match. Germline CDR1 and CDR2: SGHTA and FQGNSA. CDR3 length: 14 residues. The CDR3 DNA reads as TGTGCCAGCAGCTTTCCGGGGGGGCCGAACGAGCAGTACTTC. Translated: CASSFPGGPNEQYF.

As concerns this clone: Other nucleotide sequences from this sample produce the same CDR3. The rearrangement links TRBV5-1 to TRBJ1-2; the match to TRBD1 covers 9 bases. This CDR3 comprises 14 residues. Germline V CDR1 and CDR2: SGHRS, YFSETQ. After removal of 3 bases from V and 3 bases from J, the junction contained 3 bases not matched to a gene. The CDR3 sequence: CASSSTGGDYGYTF. As DNA, the CDR3 is TGCGCCAGCAGCTCGACAGGGGGAGACTATGGCTACACCTTC.

The chain employs TRBV18 and TRBJ1-5; no definite D call. The germline V and J ends were trimmed by 4 bases and 5 bases, with 15 bases remaining between them. CDR3 length: 15 amino acids. Germline-derived CDR1 and CDR2 are KGHSH and LQKENI. Here the CDR3 DNA reads TGTGCCAGCTCACTCTACTCAGGCGTGGATCAGCCCCAGCATTTT. Protein sequence: CASSLYSGVDQPQHF.

This clone appeared a few times. The same CDR3 arises from other DNA sequences in this sample as well. The chain uses TRBV5-1 and TRBJ2-5; D is perhaps TRBD1 (5 bases). The length of the CDR3 is 13 residues. The V end lost 2 bases, the J end lost 4 bases, and 9 bases lay between the germline ends. CDR1 SGHRS and CDR2 YFSETQ come from the germline V gene. This chain's CDR3 is CASSFGQGETQYF. Here the CDR3 DNA reads TGCGCCAGCAGCTTTGGTCAGGGAGAGACCCAGTACTTC.

The rearrangement links TRBV11-3 to TRBJ2-1; 9 positions agree with TRBD2. CDR1 is SGHNT and CDR2 is YENEEA in the germline V gene. V lost 1 base to trimming and J lost 10 bases; unmatched junction nucleotides: 8. The CDR3 runs to 15 residues. The CDR3 DNA sequence: TGTGCCAGCAGCTTAGGTAGCGGGAGTAAGGGAGAGCAGTTCTTC. It codes for CASSLGSGSKGEQFF.

This rearrangement joins TRBV28 to TRBJ1-5; possibly TRBD1 for D (6 bases). This CDR3 is 15 amino acids long. From germline, CDR1 is MDHEN and CDR2 SYDVKM. V was shortened by 6 bases and J by 4 bases, with 16 bases between the two germline ends. The CDR3 loop is CASRYQGIGNQPQHF. The CDR3 bases are TGTGCCAGCAGATACCAGGGGATCGGGAATCAGCCCCAGCATTTT.